Listed below are T cell receptor beta chains from one sample, sequenced in a study of cytomegalovirus exposure and HLA in healthy donors. Generated by immunoSEQ multiplex PCR, the TCRdb table keeps only in-frame clones and is missing some. The sample shows some 170,000 clones, approximately 87% of them seen only once. The sequencing input was PBMCs. Receptors originate from a woman aged 25 to 45 in good health and CMV-seronegative. The conserved cysteine and the conserved F or W are not part of the CDR3 here. Fields, in order: J gene, V gene, CDR3 protein.

j_call: TRBJ2-5
v_call: TRBV11-2
cdr3_aa: ASSFSGTGKETQY

j_call: TRBJ2-5
v_call: TRBV11-2
cdr3_aa: ASSSYSFSGEKETQY

j_call: TRBJ2-7
v_call: TRBV6-1
cdr3_aa: ASSENQFYEQY

j_call: TRBJ1-2
v_call: TRBV5-6
cdr3_aa: ASSLVGVYGYT

j_call: TRBJ1-5
v_call: TRBV6-1
cdr3_aa: ASSEFSSSNQPQH

j_call: TRBJ1-2
v_call: TRBV27
cdr3_aa: ASSFRENVGGYT

j_call: TRBJ1-4
v_call: TRBV2
cdr3_aa: ASSARGTNEKLF

j_call: TRBJ2-7
v_call: TRBV4-1
cdr3_aa: ASSQGQGIYEQY

j_call: TRBJ1-5
v_call: TRBV10-2
cdr3_aa: ASSGGGGAMSNQPQH

j_call: TRBJ1-2
v_call: TRBV5-1
cdr3_aa: ASSLENELRGYT

j_call: TRBJ1-2
v_call: TRBV2
cdr3_aa: ASSAGNYGYT

j_call: TRBJ2-7
v_call: TRBV5-5
cdr3_aa: ASSPTGPGGVYEQY

j_call: TRBJ2-5
v_call: TRBV19
cdr3_aa: ASSKGQGQETQY

j_call: TRBJ2-7
v_call: TRBV4-2
cdr3_aa: ASSQEAAGLGEQY

j_call: TRBJ2-7
v_call: TRBV11-1
cdr3_aa: ASSLLAGGRVYEQY

j_call: TRBJ1-3
v_call: TRBV6-1
cdr3_aa: ASRHETGIRNTIY

j_call: TRBJ1-1
v_call: TRBV6-5
cdr3_aa: ASSYGGAGNTEAF

j_call: TRBJ1-2
v_call: TRBV15
cdr3_aa: ATSKDTANYGYT

j_call: TRBJ2-5
v_call: TRBV10-2
cdr3_aa: ASSETFKVVWLVEETQY

j_call: TRBJ2-3
v_call: TRBV7-9
cdr3_aa: ASSRTSGGTDTQY

j_call: TRBJ1-6
v_call: TRBV6-1
cdr3_aa: ASSAPSQGKGYSPLH

j_call: TRBJ2-3
v_call: TRBV18
cdr3_aa: ASSPRDRGTDTQY

j_call: TRBJ1-2
v_call: TRBV7-2
cdr3_aa: ASSMSYRRTNYGYT

j_call: TRBJ1-1
v_call: TRBV4-3
cdr3_aa: ASSQDSGPENTEAF

j_call: TRBJ2-7
v_call: TRBV18
cdr3_aa: ASSPRRGTYEQY

j_call: TRBJ1-1
v_call: TRBV11-2
cdr3_aa: ASSRDIEAF

j_call: TRBJ2-2
v_call: TRBV5-6
cdr3_aa: ASSFQDYGSVF

j_call: TRBJ2-7
v_call: TRBV27
cdr3_aa: ASSTLDRGNNPYEQY

j_call: TRBJ2-7
v_call: TRBV4-1
cdr3_aa: ASSQGAGSSYEQY

j_call: TRBJ2-7
v_call: TRBV2
cdr3_aa: ASSPEGLAVYEQY

j_call: TRBJ2-7
v_call: TRBV6-1
cdr3_aa: ASSARGRLASYEQY

j_call: TRBJ1-2
v_call: TRBV2
cdr3_aa: ASSSRDRANYGYT

j_call: TRBJ2-5
v_call: TRBV20-1
cdr3_aa: SAPRKETQY

j_call: TRBJ2-1
v_call: TRBV2
cdr3_aa: ASSELAGGPYGSYNEQF

j_call: TRBJ1-1
v_call: TRBV18
cdr3_aa: ASSPTGSDTEAF

j_call: TRBJ2-3
v_call: TRBV11-2
cdr3_aa: ASSLGGRGRDTQY

j_call: TRBJ2-3
v_call: TRBV29-1
cdr3_aa: SVVGGPTDTQY

j_call: TRBJ2-7
v_call: TRBV5-1
cdr3_aa: ASSPLDRDEQY

j_call: TRBJ1-3
v_call: TRBV2
cdr3_aa: ASTGTGGNTIY

j_call: TRBJ2-3
v_call: TRBV7-2
cdr3_aa: ASSFGLSTDTQY

j_call: TRBJ1-1
v_call: TRBV7-9
cdr3_aa: ASSLASGNTEAF

j_call: TRBJ1-5
v_call: TRBV5-1
cdr3_aa: ASSPGTGSLFNQPQH

j_call: TRBJ1-1
v_call: TRBV25-1
cdr3_aa: ASSVRTGGFSEAF

j_call: TRBJ2-1
v_call: TRBV6-5
cdr3_aa: ASSYHLTSSYNEQF

j_call: TRBJ2-1
v_call: TRBV2
cdr3_aa: ASGAPYNEQF

j_call: TRBJ2-5
v_call: TRBV27
cdr3_aa: ASRGLAGRETQY

j_call: TRBJ2-4
v_call: TRBV27
cdr3_aa: ASSPRGGGGEYIQY

j_call: TRBJ1-6
v_call: TRBV2
cdr3_aa: ASSNSPLH

j_call: TRBJ2-3
v_call: TRBV7-2
cdr3_aa: ASSHGGQGGDTQY

j_call: TRBJ1-2
v_call: TRBV29-1
cdr3_aa: SVQSNYGYT

j_call: TRBJ1-1
v_call: TRBV2
cdr3_aa: ASKGDVNTEAF

j_call: TRBJ2-1
v_call: TRBV9
cdr3_aa: ASSIRTGGNEQF

j_call: TRBJ1-1
v_call: TRBV2
cdr3_aa: ASSVSGQANTEAF

j_call: TRBJ2-6
v_call: TRBV5-6
cdr3_aa: ASSLTGPGANVLT

j_call: TRBJ1-6
v_call: TRBV6-1
cdr3_aa: ASRTGSLGSPLH

j_call: TRBJ1-1
v_call: TRBV6-1
cdr3_aa: ASSGRDRGRLVNTEAF

j_call: TRBJ2-5
v_call: TRBV18
cdr3_aa: ASSPGKGSKQETQY

j_call: TRBJ2-2
v_call: TRBV4-2
cdr3_aa: ASSQGTGDTGELF

j_call: TRBJ2-3
v_call: TRBV5-1
cdr3_aa: ASSLEGTGGDTQY